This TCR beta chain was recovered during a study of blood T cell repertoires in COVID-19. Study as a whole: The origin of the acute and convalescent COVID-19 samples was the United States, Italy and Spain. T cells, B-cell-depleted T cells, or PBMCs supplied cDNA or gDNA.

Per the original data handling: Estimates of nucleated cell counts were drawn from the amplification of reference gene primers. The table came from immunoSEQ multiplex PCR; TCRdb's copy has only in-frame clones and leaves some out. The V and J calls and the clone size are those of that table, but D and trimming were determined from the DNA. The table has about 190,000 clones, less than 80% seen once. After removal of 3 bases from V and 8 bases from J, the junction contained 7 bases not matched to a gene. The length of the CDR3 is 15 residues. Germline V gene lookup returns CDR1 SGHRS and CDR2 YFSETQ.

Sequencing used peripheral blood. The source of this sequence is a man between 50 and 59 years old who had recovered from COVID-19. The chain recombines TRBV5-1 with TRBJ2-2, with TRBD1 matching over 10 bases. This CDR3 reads CASSWDRGSQGELFF. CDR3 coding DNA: TGCGCCAGCAGCTGGGACAGGGGTTCTCAGGGGGAGCTGTTTTTT.